A single T cell receptor (beta chain) is shown here with its context. The antigen remains undetermined. Donors showed nominal health when sampled, although they likely had unrecorded immune exposures. This entry is derived from a study of cytomegalovirus exposure and HLA in healthy donors. Whole-study findings and limits: When a later analysis compared HLA-associated TCR beta chains with equally common others, the HLA-associated chains turned out to be more clonally expanded and to have lower generation probabilities.

Use of 60 Vbeta and 13 Jbeta primers characterized the PCR. TCRdb keeps only in-frame clones here, not all; method: immunoSEQ multiplex PCR. The top ten hold less than 2% of the sample, which has around 140,000 clones, less than 85% seen once. This CDR3 has 15 residues. Per the germline V gene, CDR1 is MDHEN and CDR2 is SYDVKM. Trimming cost V 2 bases and J 4 bases, with 13 bases left between them. Sequencing used PBMCs. The TCR was taken from a man aged 35 to 55 in good health and CMV-seronegative. This chain uses TRBV28 with TRBJ2-3; TRBD1 is a possible D gene (6 bases). The CDR3 sequence: CASSLEARGSDTQYF. The CDR3 bases are TGTGCCAGCAGTTTAGAAGCCAGGGGATCAGATACGCAGTATTTT.